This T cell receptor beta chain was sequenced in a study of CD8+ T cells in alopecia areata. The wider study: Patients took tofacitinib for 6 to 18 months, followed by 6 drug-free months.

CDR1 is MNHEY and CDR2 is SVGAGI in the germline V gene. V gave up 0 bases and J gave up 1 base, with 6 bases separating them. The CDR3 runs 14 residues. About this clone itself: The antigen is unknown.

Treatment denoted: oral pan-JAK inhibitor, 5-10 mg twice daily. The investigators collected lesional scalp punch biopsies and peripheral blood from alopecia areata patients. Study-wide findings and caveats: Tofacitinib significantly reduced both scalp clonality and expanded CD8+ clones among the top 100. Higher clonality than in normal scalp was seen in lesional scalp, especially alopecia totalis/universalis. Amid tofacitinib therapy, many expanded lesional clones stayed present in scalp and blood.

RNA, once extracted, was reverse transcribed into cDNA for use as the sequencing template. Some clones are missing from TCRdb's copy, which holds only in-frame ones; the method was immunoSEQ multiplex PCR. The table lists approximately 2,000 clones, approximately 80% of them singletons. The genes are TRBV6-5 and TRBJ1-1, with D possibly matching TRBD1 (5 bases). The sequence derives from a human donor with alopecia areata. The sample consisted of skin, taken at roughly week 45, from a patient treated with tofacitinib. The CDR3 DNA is TGTGCCAGCAGTTACTCGAGGGGGAACACTGAAGCTTTCTTT. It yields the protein CASSYSRGNTEAFF.